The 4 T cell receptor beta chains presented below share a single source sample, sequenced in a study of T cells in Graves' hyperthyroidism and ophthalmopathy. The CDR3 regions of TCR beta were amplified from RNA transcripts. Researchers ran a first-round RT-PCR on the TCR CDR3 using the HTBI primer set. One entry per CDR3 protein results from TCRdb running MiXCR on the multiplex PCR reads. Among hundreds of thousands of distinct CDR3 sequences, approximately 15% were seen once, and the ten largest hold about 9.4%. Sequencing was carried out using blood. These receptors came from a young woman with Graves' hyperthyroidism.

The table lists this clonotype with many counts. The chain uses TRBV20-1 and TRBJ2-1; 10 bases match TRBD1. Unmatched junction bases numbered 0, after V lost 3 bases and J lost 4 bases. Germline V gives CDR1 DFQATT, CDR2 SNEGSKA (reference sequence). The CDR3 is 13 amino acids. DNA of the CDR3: TGCAGTGCTAGGGGACAGGGGTACAATGAGCAGTTCTTC. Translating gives CSARGQGYNEQFF.

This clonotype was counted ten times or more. The CDR3 loop reads CASSGQGIGELFF. The CDR3 region has the DNA TGTGCCAGCAGTGGGCAGGGCATTGGGGAGCTGTTTTTT. The V gene is TRBV2, the J gene TRBJ2-2; a weak D match, TRBD1 (5 bases). The CDR3 totals 13 residues. Germline V gene data show CDR1 as SNHLY and CDR2 as FYNNEI. V was shortened by 4 bases and J by 8 bases, with 11 bases between the two germline ends.

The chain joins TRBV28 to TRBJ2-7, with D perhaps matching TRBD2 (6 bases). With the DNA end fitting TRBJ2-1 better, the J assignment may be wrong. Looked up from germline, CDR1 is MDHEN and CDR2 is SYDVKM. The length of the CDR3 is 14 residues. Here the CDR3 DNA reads TGTGCCAGCAGTTTAGCCGGGAGCTCCTACGAGCAGTTCTTC. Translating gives CASSLAGSSYEQFF.

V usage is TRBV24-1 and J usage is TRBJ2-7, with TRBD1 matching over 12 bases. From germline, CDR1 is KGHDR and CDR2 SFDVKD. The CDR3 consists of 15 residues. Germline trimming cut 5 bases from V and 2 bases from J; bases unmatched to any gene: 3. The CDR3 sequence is CATSAGDRGPYEQYF. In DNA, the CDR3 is TGTGCCACCAGTGCCGGGGACAGGGGGCCCTACGAGCAGTACTTC.